This T cell receptor beta chain was identified during a study of T cell responses to AZD1222 COVID-19 vaccine. Study context: Second-dose intervals near 4 or 12 weeks were combined.

A single count supports this clone. Its antigen is unidentified. Sequenced by immunoSEQ multiplex PCR; TCRdb stores in-frame clones only, minus some. The sample holds about 130,000 clones, 80% to 90% seen once. Study-level findings and limits: Spike-specific TCR breadth and depth both grew after two AZD1222 doses. Spike as a whole was targeted by vaccine-associated CD4 TCRs, dominant at 160-218 and 743-854. Females outnumbered males among donors, who were mostly white British; clonal diversity was possibly underestimated.

The sequence derives from an adult in good health. Sample: peripheral blood, taken on day 0 of AZD1222 vaccination.

The DNA for the CDR3 is TGCGCCAGCAGGGACGGGGAAACCGGGGAGCTGTTTTTT. This sequence encodes CASRDGETGELFF. The chain has TRBV5-1 and TRBJ2-2, with D possibly being TRBD2 (5 bases). Germline V gene lookup returns CDR1 SGHRS and CDR2 YFSETQ. The length of the CDR3 is 13 residues. Trimming removed 5 bases from V and 5 bases from J, with 10 bases in between.